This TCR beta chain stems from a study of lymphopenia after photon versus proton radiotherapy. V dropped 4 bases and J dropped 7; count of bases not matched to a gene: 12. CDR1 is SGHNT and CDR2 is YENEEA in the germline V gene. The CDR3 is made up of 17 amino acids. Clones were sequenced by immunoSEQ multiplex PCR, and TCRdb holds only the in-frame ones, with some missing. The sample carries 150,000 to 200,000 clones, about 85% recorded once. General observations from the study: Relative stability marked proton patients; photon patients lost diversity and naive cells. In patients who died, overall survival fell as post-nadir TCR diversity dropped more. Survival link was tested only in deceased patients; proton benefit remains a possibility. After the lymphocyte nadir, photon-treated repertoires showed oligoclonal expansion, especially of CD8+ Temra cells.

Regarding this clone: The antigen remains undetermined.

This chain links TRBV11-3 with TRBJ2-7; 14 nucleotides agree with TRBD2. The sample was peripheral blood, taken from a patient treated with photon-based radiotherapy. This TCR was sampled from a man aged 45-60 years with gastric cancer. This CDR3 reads CASSSEGTSGRPREQYF. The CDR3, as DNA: TGTGCCAGCAGCTCTGAAGGGACTAGCGGGAGACCAAGGGAGCAGTACTTC.